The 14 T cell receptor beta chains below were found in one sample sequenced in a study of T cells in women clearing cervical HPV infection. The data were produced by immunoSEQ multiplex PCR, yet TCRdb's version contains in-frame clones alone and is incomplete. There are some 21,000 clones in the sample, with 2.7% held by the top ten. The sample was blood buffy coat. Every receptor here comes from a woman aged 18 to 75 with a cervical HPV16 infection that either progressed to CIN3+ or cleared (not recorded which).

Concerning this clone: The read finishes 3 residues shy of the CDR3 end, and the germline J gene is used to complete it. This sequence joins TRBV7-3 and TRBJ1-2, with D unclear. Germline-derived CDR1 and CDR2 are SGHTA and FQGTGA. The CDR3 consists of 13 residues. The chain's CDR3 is CASSLTGGDTYTF. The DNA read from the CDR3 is TGTGCCAGCAGCTTGACCGGCGGGGATACC.

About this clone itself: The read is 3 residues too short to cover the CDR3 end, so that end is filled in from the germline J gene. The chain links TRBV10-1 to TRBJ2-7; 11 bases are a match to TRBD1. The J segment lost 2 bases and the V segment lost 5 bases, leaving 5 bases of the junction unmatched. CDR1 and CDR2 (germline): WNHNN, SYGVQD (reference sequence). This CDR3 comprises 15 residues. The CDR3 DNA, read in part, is TGCGCCAGCAGTCCCTTGGGACAGGGGGCCTACGAG. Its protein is CASSPLGQGAYE. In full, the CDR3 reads CASSPLGQGAYEQYF.

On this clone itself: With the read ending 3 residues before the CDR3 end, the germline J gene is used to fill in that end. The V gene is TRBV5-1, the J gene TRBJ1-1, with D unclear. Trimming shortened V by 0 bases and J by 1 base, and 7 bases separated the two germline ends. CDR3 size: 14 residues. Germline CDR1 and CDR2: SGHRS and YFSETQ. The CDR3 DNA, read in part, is TGCGCCAGCAGCTTGGAATCTTGGAACACTGAA. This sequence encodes CASSLESWNTE. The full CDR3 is CASSLESWNTEAFF.

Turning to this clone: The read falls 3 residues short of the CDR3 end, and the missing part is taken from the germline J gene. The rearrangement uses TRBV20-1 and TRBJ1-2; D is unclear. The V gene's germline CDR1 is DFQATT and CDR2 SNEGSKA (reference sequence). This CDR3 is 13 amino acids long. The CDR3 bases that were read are TGCAGTGCTAGAGGTAGTTCTACCTACGAC. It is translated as CSARGSSTYD. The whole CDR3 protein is CSARGSSTYDYTF.

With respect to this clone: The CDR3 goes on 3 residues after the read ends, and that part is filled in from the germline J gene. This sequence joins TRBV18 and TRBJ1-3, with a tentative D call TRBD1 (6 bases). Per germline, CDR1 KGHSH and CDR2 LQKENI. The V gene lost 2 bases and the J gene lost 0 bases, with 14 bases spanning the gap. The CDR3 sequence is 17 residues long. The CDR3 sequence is CASSPRSEGDSGNTIYF. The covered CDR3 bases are TGTGCCAGCTCACCAAGGTCTGAGGGGGACTCTGGAAACACC. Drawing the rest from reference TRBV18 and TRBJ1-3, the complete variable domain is NAGVMQNPRHLVRRRGQEARLRCSPMKGHSHVYWYRQLPEEGLKFMVYLQKENIIDESGMPKERFSAEFPKEGPSILRIQQVVRGDSAAYFCASSPRSEGDSGNTIYFGEGSWLTVV.

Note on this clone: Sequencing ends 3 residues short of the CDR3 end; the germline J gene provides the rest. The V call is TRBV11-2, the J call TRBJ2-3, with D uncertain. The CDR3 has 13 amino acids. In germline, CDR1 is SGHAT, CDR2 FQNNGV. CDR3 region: CASSLNTQETQYF. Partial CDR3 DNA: TGTGCCAGCAGCTTAAACACACAAGAGACG.

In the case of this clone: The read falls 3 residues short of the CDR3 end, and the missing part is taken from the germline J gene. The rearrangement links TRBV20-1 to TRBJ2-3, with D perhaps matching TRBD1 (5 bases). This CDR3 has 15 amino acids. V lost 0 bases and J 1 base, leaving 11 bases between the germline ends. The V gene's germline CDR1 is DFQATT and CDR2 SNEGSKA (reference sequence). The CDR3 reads CSAREEGAGTDTQYF. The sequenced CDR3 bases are TGCAGTGCTAGAGAGGAAGGGGCCGGCACAGATACG.

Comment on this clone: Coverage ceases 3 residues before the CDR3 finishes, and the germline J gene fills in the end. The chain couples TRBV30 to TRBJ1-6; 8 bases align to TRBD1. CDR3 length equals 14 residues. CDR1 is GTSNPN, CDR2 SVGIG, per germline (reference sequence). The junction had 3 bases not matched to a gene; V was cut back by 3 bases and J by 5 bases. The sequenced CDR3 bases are TGTGCCTGGAGCGGGGGACAGGATAATTCACCC. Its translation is CAWSGGQDNSP. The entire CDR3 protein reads CAWSGGQDNSPLHF. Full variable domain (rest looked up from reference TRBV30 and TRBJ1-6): SQTIHQWPATLVQPVGSPLSLECTVEGTSNPNLYWYRQAAGRGLQLLFYSVGIGQISSEVPQNLSASRPQDRQFILSSKKLLLSDSGFYLCAWSGGQDNSPLHFGNGTRLTVT.

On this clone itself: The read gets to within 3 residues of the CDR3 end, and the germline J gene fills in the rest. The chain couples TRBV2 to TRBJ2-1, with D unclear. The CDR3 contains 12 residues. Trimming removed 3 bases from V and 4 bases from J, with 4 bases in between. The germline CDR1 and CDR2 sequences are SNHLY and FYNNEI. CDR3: CASSDPYNEQFF. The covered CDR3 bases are TGTGCCAGCAGTGACCCTTACAATGAG.

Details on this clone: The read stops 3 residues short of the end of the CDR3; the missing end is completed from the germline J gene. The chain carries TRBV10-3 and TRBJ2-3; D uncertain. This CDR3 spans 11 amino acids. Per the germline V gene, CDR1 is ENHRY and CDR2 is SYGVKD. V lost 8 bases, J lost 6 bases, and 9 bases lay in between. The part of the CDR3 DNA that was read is TGTGCCATCGGCTCAAAGGATACG. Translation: CAIGSKDT. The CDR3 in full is CAIGSKDTQYF.

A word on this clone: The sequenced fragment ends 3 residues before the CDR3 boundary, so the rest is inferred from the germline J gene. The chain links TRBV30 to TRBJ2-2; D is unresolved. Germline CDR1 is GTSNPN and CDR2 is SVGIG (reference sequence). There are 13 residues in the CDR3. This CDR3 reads CAWKNAYNSPLFF. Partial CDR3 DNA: TGTGCCTGGAAAAACGCCTATAATTCACCG.

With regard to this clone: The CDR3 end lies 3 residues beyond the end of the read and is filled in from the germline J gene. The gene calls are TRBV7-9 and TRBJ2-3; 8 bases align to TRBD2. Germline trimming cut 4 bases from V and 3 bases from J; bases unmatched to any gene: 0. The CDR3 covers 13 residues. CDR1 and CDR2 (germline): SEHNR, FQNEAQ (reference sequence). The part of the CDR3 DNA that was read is TGTGCCAGCAGCTCTAGCGGGACAGATACG. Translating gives CASSSSGTDT. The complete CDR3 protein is CASSSSGTDTQYF.

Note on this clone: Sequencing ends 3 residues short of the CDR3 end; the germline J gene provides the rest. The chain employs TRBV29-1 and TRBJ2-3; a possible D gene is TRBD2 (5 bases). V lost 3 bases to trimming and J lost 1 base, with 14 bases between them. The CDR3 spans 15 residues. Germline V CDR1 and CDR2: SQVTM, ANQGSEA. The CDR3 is CSVESSKVGTDTQYF. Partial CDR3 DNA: TGCAGCGTTGAGTCTAGCAAGGTGGGCACAGATACG.

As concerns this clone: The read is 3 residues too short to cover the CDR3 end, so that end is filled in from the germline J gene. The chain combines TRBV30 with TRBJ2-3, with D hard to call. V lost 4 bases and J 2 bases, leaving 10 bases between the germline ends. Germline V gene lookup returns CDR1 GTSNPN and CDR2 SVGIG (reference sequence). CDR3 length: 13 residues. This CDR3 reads CAWNTEVTDTQYF. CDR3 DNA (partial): TGTGCCTGGAATACCGAGGTCACAGATACG. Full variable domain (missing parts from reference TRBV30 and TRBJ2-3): SQTIHQWPATLVQPVGSPLSLECTVEGTSNPNLYWYRQAAGRGLQLLFYSVGIGQISSEVPQNLSASRPQDRQFILSSKKLLLSDSGFYLCAWNTEVTDTQYFGPGTRLTVL.